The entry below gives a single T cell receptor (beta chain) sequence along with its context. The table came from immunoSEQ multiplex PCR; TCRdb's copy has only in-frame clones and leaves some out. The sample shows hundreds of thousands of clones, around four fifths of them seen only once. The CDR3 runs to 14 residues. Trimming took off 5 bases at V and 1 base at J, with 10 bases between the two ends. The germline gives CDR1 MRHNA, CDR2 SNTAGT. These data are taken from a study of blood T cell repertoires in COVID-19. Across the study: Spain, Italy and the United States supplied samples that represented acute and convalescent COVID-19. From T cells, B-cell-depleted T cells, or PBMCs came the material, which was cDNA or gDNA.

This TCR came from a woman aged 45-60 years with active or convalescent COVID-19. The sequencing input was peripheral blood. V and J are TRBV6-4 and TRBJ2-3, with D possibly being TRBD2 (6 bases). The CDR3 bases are TGTGCCAGCAGTCGGGAGTGGGGCACAGATACGCAGTATTTT. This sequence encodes CASSREWGTDTQYF.